The rows below give T cell receptor beta chains drawn from one sample of a study of graft-versus-host responses after intestinal transplantation. Clones were sequenced by immunoSEQ multiplex PCR, and TCRdb holds only the in-frame ones, with some missing. The sample consists of some 80,000 clones, more than 85% of them appearing once. Their antigens are not known. The source material was unstimulated CD8+ T cells sorted from spleen or lymph node cells, sampled before transplant. These receptors came from a human donor who was the organ donor for an intestinal transplant. Both conserved end residues are part of each CDR3. The D gene is left open where the match is weak. Some rows have no size entry. The others give once, few or many, or a class for an expanded clone.

j_call,clone_size,d_call,v_call,cdr3_nt,cdr3_aa
TRBJ1-4,-,TRBD1,TRBV5-4,TGTGCCAGCAGCGGACAGGGAGACGGACTGTTTTTT,CASSGQGDGLFF
TRBJ1-4,once,-,TRBV4-1,TGCGCCAACAGCCAAGATGGGCAGGTAACTAATGAAAAACTGTTTTTT,CANSQDGQVTNEKLFF
TRBJ2-2,-,-,TRBV6-6,TGTGCCAGCACCGCGGGACTCTCGCGGACCGGGGAGCTGTTTTTT,CASTAGLSRTGELFF
TRBJ1-2,-,-,TRBV5-5,TGTGCCAGCAGCTTGCTAACATACAACTATGGCTACACCTTC,CASSLLTYNYGYTF
TRBJ1-5,once,-,TRBV6-5,TGTGCCAGCAGTTTCGAGGGGCCTAATCAGCCCCAGCATTTT,CASSFEGPNQPQHF
TRBJ2-7,-,TRBD1,TRBV5-5,TGTGCCAGCAGCCAGGGACAGGGGGCAGGGGAGCAGTACTTC,CASSQGQGAGEQYF
TRBJ2-7,-,TRBD2,TRBV6-4,TGTGCCAGCAGTGGGGCTAGCGGAGTGGGAGCCTACGAGCAGTACTTC,CASSGASGVGAYEQYF
TRBJ2-6,once,-,TRBV7-6,TGTGCCAGCAGCTTAGCGTCTGGGGCCAACGTCCTGACTTTC,CASSLASGANVLTF
TRBJ1-2,-,-,TRBV14,TGTGCCAGCAGCCAAGGGCTCTATGGCTACACCTTC,CASSQGLYGYTF
TRBJ2-7,-,-,TRBV11-2,TGTGCCAGCAACATAGGTTTCTACGAGCAGTACTTC,CASNIGFYEQYF
TRBJ2-7,-,-,TRBV25-1,TGTGCCAGCAGTGGGACCTCGGCCGGCCTCCTCTACGAGCAGTACTTC,CASSGTSAGLLYEQYF
TRBJ1-1,-,-,TRBV27,TGTGCCAGCAGTTCAGCCCTTACCGGGGGAGCCGAGTCTTTCTTT,CASSSALTGGAESFF
TRBJ2-1,-,TRBD1,TRBV7-9,TGTGCCAGCAGCCCGGGACAGTACAATGAGCAGTTCTTC,CASSPGQYNEQFF
TRBJ2-2,-,-,TRBV7-9,TGTGCCAGCAGCTGGGTAACCGGGGAGCTGTTTTTT,CASSWVTGELFF
TRBJ2-1,-,TRBD2,TRBV4-1,TGCGCCAGCAGCCAAGTTAGCGGGGAGTACAATGAGCAGTTCTTC,CASSQVSGEYNEQFF
TRBJ2-7,-,-,TRBV6-1,TGTGCCAGCAGCCGCGGACGCTCCTACGAGCAGTACTTC,CASSRGRSYEQYF
TRBJ2-1,-,-,TRBV7-9,TGTGCCAGCAGCTTCGCCGAGAGGCCTTACAATGAGCAGTTCTTC,CASSFAERPYNEQFF
TRBJ2-1,-,TRBD2,TRBV2,TGTGCCAGCAGTGATCTAGGACTAGCGGGAGTAGTAGAGCAGTTCTTC,CASSDLGLAGVVEQFF
TRBJ2-6,-,-,TRBV29-1,TGCAGCGTTGAGGGGAGCTCTGGGGCCAACGTCCTGACTTTC,CSVEGSSGANVLTF
TRBJ2-1,-,-,TRBV6-6,TGTGCCAGCACCAAGGAGCTAGCTCCTTACAATGAGCAGTTCTTC,CASTKELAPYNEQFF
TRBJ2-1,-,-,TRBV5-4,TGTGCCAGCAGCTTGGTTGGGGGAGGCACCTACAATGAGCAGTTCTTC,CASSLVGGGTYNEQFF
TRBJ2-6,-,-,TRBV9,TGTGCCAGCAGCGTGGGACTTACTAAACCTGGGGCCAACGTCCTGACTTTC,CASSVGLTKPGANVLTF
TRBJ2-2,-,TRBD2,TRBV11-2,TGTGCCAGCAGCTTAGATAACGGGAGGGCGGACACCGGGGAGCTGTTTTTT,CASSLDNGRADTGELFF
TRBJ1-5,-,-,TRBV30,TGTGCCTGGAGTCGAGACACCAATCAGCCCCAGCATTTT,CAWSRDTNQPQHF
TRBJ1-5,-,-,TRBV4-1,TGCGCCAGCAGCCAAGTCGCGGATAGCAATCAGCCCCAGCATTTT,CASSQVADSNQPQHF
TRBJ1-4,-,-,TRBV15,TGTGCCACCAGCAGGAGGGCGGGGGCAACTAATGAAAAACTGTTTTTT,CATSRRAGATNEKLFF
TRBJ2-7,-,TRBD2,TRBV10-3,TGTGCCATCAGTGTAGCGCGGGGGGCATCCTACGAGCAGTACTTC,CAISVARGASYEQYF
TRBJ2-1,-,-,TRBV27,TGTGCCAGTACGAGCTTATTCGACAATGAGCAGTTCTTC,CASTSLFDNEQFF
TRBJ2-3,-,TRBD1,TRBV4-1,TGCGCCAGCAGCCAACCGGGGACAGGGGTACTCACAGATACGCAGTATTTT,CASSQPGTGVLTDTQYF
TRBJ1-1,-,TRBD1,TRBV7-9,TGTGCCAGCAGCTTAGGCCGGCAGACAGGGGAGGAAGCTGTAGCTTTCTTT,CASSLGRQTGEEAVAFF
TRBJ1-5,once,-,TRBV19,TGTGCCAGTAGTATCAGGATTGATAGCAATCAGCCCCAGCATTTT,CASSIRIDSNQPQHF
TRBJ1-5,-,-,TRBV19,TGTGCCAGTAGTCCACCCCGGCGATGGCCCCAGCATTTT,CASSPPRRWPQHF
TRBJ2-2,-,-,TRBV25-1,TGTGCCAGCAGGGGGGACACCGGGGAGCTGTTTTTT,CASRGDTGELFF
TRBJ1-6,-,-,TRBV5-4,TGTGCCAGCAGCTCCGGGGGGAACAGTGGCCGGGATAATTCACCCCTCCACTTT,CASSSGGNSGRDNSPLHF
TRBJ1-1,-,-,TRBV27,TGTGCCAGCAGTTTAGAGACGAACACTGAAGCTTTCTTT,CASSLETNTEAFF
TRBJ1-2,-,TRBD1,TRBV4-1,TGCGCCAGCAGCCAAGTTAAGCAGGGGGCCCACTATGGCTACACCTTC,CASSQVKQGAHYGYTF
TRBJ2-7,-,-,TRBV6-5,TGTGCCAGCAGTTACGGGCAGGAACTCTACGAGCAGTACTTC,CASSYGQELYEQYF
TRBJ1-1,-,-,TRBV10-2,TGCGCCAGCAGTGAAGTCGGGGGCGCCTTGAACACTGAAGCTTTCTTT,CASSEVGGALNTEAFF
TRBJ2-2,-,TRBD2,TRBV11-2,TGTGCCAGCAGCACCCGACTAGCGGGGGGCCCTAACACCGGGGAGCTGTTTTTT,CASSTRLAGGPNTGELFF
TRBJ2-3,-,-,TRBV2,TGTGCCAGTCTGGGGGCCCTAAGGGGGTGGGAAGATACGCAGTATTTT,CASLGALRGWEDTQYF
TRBJ2-7,-,TRBD1,TRBV7-9,TGTGCCAGCAGCTCGCCGGGACAGCTCTACGAGCAGTACTTC,CASSSPGQLYEQYF
TRBJ2-7,-,-,TRBV5-4,TGTGCCAGCAGTAAGAAACCGGGACAACGAAACGAGCAGTACTTC,CASSKKPGQRNEQYF
TRBJ1-5,-,TRBD1,TRBV2,TGTGCCAGCAGTCCCGGGACAGGGTTCGGTCAGCCCCAGCATTTT,CASSPGTGFGQPQHF